Shown below are 32 T cell receptor beta chains from a single sample sequenced in a study of cytomegalovirus exposure and HLA in healthy donors. Use of 60 Vbeta and 13 Jbeta primers characterized the PCR. Generated by immunoSEQ multiplex PCR, the TCRdb table keeps only in-frame clones and is missing some. Of hundreds of thousands of clones detected, around four fifths appear once; the ten largest clones hold roughly 0.7%. The material sequenced was PBMCs. The receptors shown here come from a boy younger than 10 in good health and CMV-seronegative.

The DNA for the CDR3 is TGTGCCAGCAGTATCCGGGACAGGACTCGAGAGCAGTACTTC. Amino acid sequence: CASSIRDRTREQYF. The chain couples TRBV27 to TRBJ2-5; 8 positions agree with TRBD1. V gave up 5 bases and J gave up 11 bases; unmatched junction bases: 13. In germline, CDR1 is MNHEY, CDR2 SMNVEV (reference sequence). CDR3 length: 14 amino acids.

This clone was recorded only once. The V gene is TRBV29-1, the J gene TRBJ2-5; no definite D call. Germline CDR1 SQVTM, CDR2 ANQGSEA. This CDR3 region has 15 residues. V was pared by 4 bases and J by 0 bases, with 15 bases between. This CDR3 is CSVGHNLRYQETQYF. DNA for the CDR3: TGCAGCGTTGGCCACAACCTCAGATACCAAGAGACCCAGTACTTC.

Comments on this clone: This same CDR3 is encoded by further DNA sequences in the sample. This sequence joins TRBV30 and TRBJ2-7, with TRBD1 matching over 11 bases. Per the germline V gene, CDR1 is GTSNPN and CDR2 is SVGIG (reference sequence). V lost 5 bases to trimming and J lost 6 bases; unmatched junction nucleotides: 0. The CDR3 sequence is 11 residues long. The CDR3 DNA is TGTGCCTGGGGGACAGGGGGCGAGCAGTACTTC. This codes for CAWGTGGEQYF.

The chain uses TRBV6-5 and TRBJ1-2, with D tentatively TRBD1 (5 bases). V lost 5 bases and J 4 bases, leaving 5 bases between the germline ends. Germline values: CDR1 MNHEY, CDR2 SVGAGI. The CDR3 totals 11 residues. The CDR3 region is CASSDSYGYTF. The DNA of the CDR3 is TGTGCCAGCAGTGACAGCTATGGCTACACCTTC.

The CDR3 region is CASSRDTNYGYTF. For the CDR3, the DNA is TGTGCCAGTTCCCGGGACACGAACTATGGCTACACCTTC. This rearrangement joins TRBV2 to TRBJ1-2; D might be TRBD1 (6 bases). This CDR3 is built from 13 residues. Germline CDR1 and CDR2: SNHLY and FYNNEI. The germline V and J ends were trimmed by 9 bases and 2 bases, with 13 bases remaining between them.

The chain employs TRBV19 and TRBJ2-1; 8 bases are a match to TRBD2. The CDR3 sequence is 15 residues long. J lost 6 bases, V lost 3 bases, and 7 bases had no gene match. From germline, CDR1 is LNHDA and CDR2 SQIVND (reference sequence). CDR3 residues: CASSIMAGGPNEQFF. The CDR3 nucleotides read TGTGCCAGTAGTATTATGGCGGGGGGCCCCAATGAGCAGTTCTTC.

The gene calls are TRBV19 and TRBJ2-1; 10 nucleotides match TRBD2. The CDR3 covers 15 residues. The J segment lost 4 bases and the V segment lost 3 bases, leaving 3 bases of the junction unmatched. The germline gives CDR1 LNHDA, CDR2 SQIVND (reference sequence). CDR3 DNA sequence: TGTGCCAGTAGTATCGGGACTAGCGTATACAATGAGCAGTTCTTC. Its protein is CASSIGTSVYNEQFF.

The rearrangement joins TRBV7-3 to TRBJ2-2; 9 bases line up with TRBD1. Germline assignment: CDR1 SGHTA and CDR2 FQGTGA. The CDR3 has 15 residues. V dropped 2 bases and J dropped 8; count of bases not matched to a gene: 6. The CDR3 reads CASSLLQGAAGELFF. The CDR3 nucleotides read TGTGCCAGCAGCTTACTACAGGGGGCAGCGGGGGAGCTGTTTTTT.

This clone has only a few counts. The J gene is TRBJ1-2, the V gene TRBV27; D is possibly TRBD1 (6 bases). The germline V gene has CDR1 MNHEY and CDR2 SMNVEV (reference sequence). V lost 2 bases, J lost 4 bases, and 17 bases lay in between. The CDR3 covers 16 residues. This CDR3 reads CASSLEAQGGGYGYTF. DNA for the CDR3: TGTGCCAGCAGTTTAGAGGCACAGGGAGGGGGCTATGGCTACACCTTC.

This clone was detected only a few times. The chain couples TRBV6-5 to TRBJ1-1, with D maybe TRBD1 (5 bases). Germline lookup yields CDR1 MNHEY and CDR2 SVGAGI. CDR3 length: 14 residues. V shed 8 bases and J shed 0 bases, with 13 bases lying between them. The CDR3 sequence: CASSTDKMNTEAFF. CDR3 nucleotide sequence: TGTGCCAGCTCGACAGACAAAATGAACACTGAAGCTTTCTTT.

This chain links TRBV5-6 with TRBJ2-3; 7 nucleotides align to TRBD1. The CDR3 sequence is 13 residues long. In germline, CDR1 is SGHDT, CDR2 YYEEEE. Germline trimming cut 1 base from V and 6 bases from J; bases unmatched to any gene: 2. The CDR3 region is CASSLTGVDTQYF. CDR3 in DNA: TGTGCCAGCAGCTTGACAGGGGTTGATACGCAGTATTTT.

The rearrangement links TRBV5-1 to TRBJ2-2, with TRBD1 matching 9 bases. Germline V lookup: CDR1 SGHRS, CDR2 YFSETQ. The CDR3 is made up of 15 amino acids. The V gene end was trimmed by 0 bases and the J gene end by 8 bases; junction bases not matched to a gene: 5. The CDR3 here is CASSLDRGREGELFF. The CDR3 coding sequence is TGCGCCAGCAGCTTGGACAGGGGGCGCGAAGGGGAGCTGTTTTTT.

The chain is built from TRBV6-1 and TRBJ2-5, with 8 bases identical to TRBD1. There are 13 residues in the CDR3. With V trimmed by 8 bases and J by 1 base, 3 bases remained unmatched. The germline gives CDR1 MNHNS, CDR2 SASEGT. The CDR3 nucleotides are TGTGCCAGCCCCAGGGGGCCCCAAGAGACCCAGTACTTC. It codes for CASPRGPQETQYF.

The gene calls are TRBV14 and TRBJ2-1; possibly TRBD1 for D (6 bases). There are 15 residues in the CDR3. Germline V gene data show CDR1 as SGHDN and CDR2 as FVKESK. V was clipped by 1 base and J by 3 bases, with 10 bases between them. The CDR3 nucleotides are TGTGCCAGCAGCCAAGCCCAGGGGATCTACAATGAGCAGTTCTTC. Its translation is CASSQAQGIYNEQFF.

V usage is TRBV27 and J usage is TRBJ2-1; TRBD1 agrees at 9 bases. Trimming removed 9 bases from V and 9 bases from J; junction bases left unmatched: 12. This CDR3 contains 14 residues. CDR1 MNHEY and CDR2 SMNVEV come from the germline V gene (reference sequence). CDR3 DNA sequence: TGTGCCAGAGAGGAGACAGGGGGGATCGGTGAGCAGTTCTTC. It translates to CAREETGGIGEQFF.

The chain recombines TRBV2 with TRBJ2-3, with 7 positions matching TRBD1. The V and J ends lost 7 bases and 1 base, in that order; junction bases with no gene match: 5. Germline V gene data show CDR1 as SNHLY and CDR2 as FYNNEI. The CDR3 covers 14 residues. The DNA of the CDR3 is TGTGCCAGCAACCGGGACAGCGGCACAGATACGCAGTATTTT. Translating it yields CASNRDSGTDTQYF.

V gene TRBV6-5 combines with J gene TRBJ1-2, with D possibly TRBD1 on 6 matching bases. The V end was cut by 5 bases, the J end by 3 bases, with 16 bases between. The CDR3 is made up of 15 amino acids. Germline V gene sequence: CDR1 MNHEY, CDR2 SVGAGI. The CDR3: CASSPMAGADYGYTF. The CDR3 DNA sequence: TGTGCCAGCAGTCCCATGGCGGGGGCGGACTATGGCTACACCTTC.

J is TRBJ1-4 and V is TRBV19; 7 bases fit TRBD1. Germline trimming cut 4 bases from V and 3 bases from J; bases unmatched to any gene: 5. The CDR3 consists of 15 residues. The germline V gene encodes CDR1 LNHDA and CDR2 SQIVND (reference sequence). CDR3 DNA: TGTGCCAGTAGTACGGGACAGAGCCCTAATGAAAAACTGTTTTTT. This codes for CASSTGQSPNEKLFF.

The rearrangement uses TRBV29-1 and TRBJ2-7; 8 bases align to TRBD1. CDR1 is SQVTM, CDR2 ANQGSEA, per germline. Trimming removed 4 bases from V and 3 bases from J; junction bases left unmatched: 11. The CDR3 length is 15 residues. The CDR3 sequence is CSVAAPGTGLYEQYF. CDR3 nucleotide sequence: TGCAGCGTTGCGGCCCCAGGGACAGGTCTCTACGAGCAGTACTTC.

V gene TRBV4-1 combines with J gene TRBJ1-1; possibly TRBD1 for D (5 bases). The germline CDR1 and CDR2 sequences are MGHRA and YSYEKL. Trimming shortened V by 2 bases and J by 4 bases, and 14 bases separated the two germline ends. The CDR3 is 15 amino acids. CDR3 residues: CASSQKTGGVTEAFF. For the CDR3, the DNA is TGCGCCAGCAGCCAAAAGACTGGGGGGGTCACTGAAGCTTTCTTT.

The V and J genes are TRBV25-1 and TRBJ1-1; 11 bases match TRBD1. Per germline, CDR1 MGHDK and CDR2 SYGVNS. The CDR3 is 17 amino acids. V trimming: 6 bases; J trimming: 4 bases; junction bases outside the gene matches: 13. The CDR3 sequence: CASSVWGDRGNGTEAFF. CDR3 coding DNA: TGTGCCAGCAGCGTCTGGGGGGACAGGGGGAACGGCACTGAAGCTTTCTTT.

J is TRBJ2-1 and V is TRBV6-5; maybe TRBD1 (6 bases). Germline assignment: CDR1 MNHEY and CDR2 SVGAGI. V was shortened by 9 bases and J by 10 bases, with 16 bases between the two germline ends. The CDR3 totals 12 residues. CDR3 DNA: TGTGCCAGTGGATACAGGGTAAGAGAGCAGTTCTTC. It encodes CASGYRVREQFF.

The genes are TRBV29-1 and TRBJ1-2, with TRBD1 identical over 7 bases. With 4 bases clipped from V and 2 bases from J, the junction kept 4 bases outside the gene matches. The CDR3 loop spans 13 amino acids. CDR1 and CDR2 from the germline V gene are SQVTM and ANQGSEA. CDR3 amino acids: CSVGGGGNYGYTF. CDR3 in DNA: TGCAGCGTTGGAGGGGGCGGAAACTATGGCTACACCTTC.

The chain employs TRBV5-6 and TRBJ1-2; possibly TRBD1 for D (5 bases). This CDR3 contains 16 residues. The ends were cut back, 0 bases at V and 6 bases at J, with 18 bases in the middle. Germline-derived CDR1 and CDR2 are SGHDT and YYEEEE. The CDR3 loop reads CASSLDRRWGEHGYTF. The CDR3 DNA reads as TGTGCCAGCAGCTTGGATAGGCGCTGGGGGGAACATGGCTACACCTTC.

The chain uses TRBV4-1 and TRBJ2-7; the match to TRBD2 covers 8 bases. The V segment lost 3 bases and the J segment 2 bases; nucleotides outside the gene matches: 9. CDR1 is MGHRA, CDR2 YSYEKL, per germline. The CDR3 consists of 16 residues. Here the CDR3 reads CASSQVVSGGTYEQYF. The CDR3 region has the DNA TGCGCCAGCAGCCAGGTAGTGAGCGGGGGAACCTACGAGCAGTACTTC.

The chain joins TRBV7-9 to TRBJ2-3, with a possible D match to TRBD1 (6 bases). The CDR3 has 14 amino acids. From germline, CDR1 is SEHNR and CDR2 FQNEAQ (reference sequence). V shed 3 bases and J shed 5 bases, with 12 bases lying between them. The CDR3 reads CASSFGGRGDTQYF. CDR3 nucleotide sequence: TGTGCCAGCAGCTTCGGAGGCAGGGGAGATACGCAGTATTTT.

This chain links TRBV6-1 with TRBJ1-5, with TRBD1 matching 8 bases. V dropped 3 bases and J dropped 6; count of bases not matched to a gene: 7. The germline V gene encodes CDR1 MNHNS and CDR2 SASEGT. This CDR3 region has 15 residues. CDR3 in amino acids: CASSEDRADIQPQHF. The CDR3 nucleotides are TGTGCCAGCAGTGAGGACAGGGCGGACATTCAGCCCCAGCATTTT.

The genes are TRBV7-9 and TRBJ1-2, with D possibly TRBD1 on 5 matching bases. The CDR3 consists of 13 residues. Trimming stripped 2 bases from V and 7 bases from J, with 11 bases between. Germline-derived CDR1 and CDR2 are SEHNR and FQNEAQ (reference sequence). The CDR3 protein is CASSLPQDPGYTF. The CDR3 DNA is TGTGCCAGCAGCTTACCACAGGATCCTGGCTACACCTTC. The full variable domain, in which reference TRBV7-9 and TRBJ1-2 provide the parts outside the CDR3, is DTGVSQNPRHKITKRGQNVTFRCDPISEHNRLYWYRQTLGQGPEFLTYFQNEAQLEKSRLLSDRFSAERPKGSFSTLEIQRTEQGDSAMYLCASSLPQDPGYTFGSGTRLTVV.

This clone appeared a few times. The chain has TRBV6-5 and TRBJ2-7; D is perhaps TRBD2 (6 bases). Trimming shortened V by 2 bases and J by 6 bases, and 11 bases separated the two germline ends. The CDR3 is made up of 13 amino acids. Germline V gene lookup returns CDR1 MNHEY and CDR2 SVGAGI. The CDR3 region is CASSYGGNREQYF. The CDR3 DNA reads TGTGCCAGCAGTTACGGGGGGAATCGCGAGCAGTACTTC.

V usage is TRBV5-4 and J usage is TRBJ1-6; possible D gene TRBD1, 6 bases. Germline CDR1 reads SGHNT; CDR2 reads YYREEE (reference sequence). V shed 8 bases and J shed 7 bases, with 22 bases lying between them. This CDR3 is built from 16 residues. CDR3 protein: CARDDAGTQSNSPLHF. CDR3 coding DNA: TGTGCCAGAGACGATGCCGGGACACAGAGCAATTCACCCCTCCACTTT.

The rearrangement links TRBV6-6 to TRBJ2-3, with a weak D call TRBD2 (5 bases). This CDR3 comprises 15 residues. Germline values: CDR1 MNHNY, CDR2 SVGAGI (reference sequence). Trimming took 6 bases from V and 3 from J, leaving 16 bases between them. The CDR3, as DNA: TGTGCCAGCAGCTTCCTTATAGGGAGTACAGATACGCAGTATTTT. It is translated as CASSFLIGSTDTQYF.

The chain is built from TRBV7-8 and TRBJ2-7; TRBD1 agrees at 7 bases. The CDR3 has 15 amino acids. CDR1 and CDR2 (germline): SGHVS, FQNEAQ. V lost 2 bases to trimming and J lost 2 bases; unmatched junction nucleotides: 6. CDR3 nucleotides: TGTGCCAGCAGCTTAAGACAGGGAACTCCCTACGAGCAGTACTTC. Translating gives CASSLRQGTPYEQYF. Variable domain in full (rest from reference TRBV7-8 and TRBJ2-7): GAGVSQSPRYKVAKRGQDVALRCDPISGHVSLFWYQQALGQGPEFLTYFQNEAQLDKSGLPSDRFFAERPEGSVSTLKIQRTQQEDSAVYLCASSLRQGTPYEQYFGPGTRLTVT.